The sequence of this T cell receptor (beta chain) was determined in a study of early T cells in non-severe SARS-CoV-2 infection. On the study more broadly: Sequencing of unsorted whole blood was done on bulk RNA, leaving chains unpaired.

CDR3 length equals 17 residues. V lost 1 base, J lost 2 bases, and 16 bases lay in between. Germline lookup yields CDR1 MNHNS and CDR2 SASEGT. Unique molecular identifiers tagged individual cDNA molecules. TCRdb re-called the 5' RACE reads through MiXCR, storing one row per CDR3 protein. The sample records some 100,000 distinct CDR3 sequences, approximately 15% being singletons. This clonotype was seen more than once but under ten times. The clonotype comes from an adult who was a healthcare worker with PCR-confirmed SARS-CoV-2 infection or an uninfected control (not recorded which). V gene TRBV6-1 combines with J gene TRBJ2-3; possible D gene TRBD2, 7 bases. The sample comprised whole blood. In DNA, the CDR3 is TGTGCCAGCAGTGAAGTTTTCGGCGGGGGCCTCACAGATACGCAGTATTTT. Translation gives CASSEVFGGGLTDTQYF.